This TCR beta chain was sequenced for a study of cytomegalovirus exposure and HLA in healthy donors. Study-level results: Testing in vitro showed a few CMV-associated chains specific for CMV antigens.

A remark on this clone: Its antigen is currently unknown.

Generated by immunoSEQ multiplex PCR, the TCRdb table keeps only in-frame clones and is missing some. The sample holds roughly 190,000 clones; roughly nine tenths are singletons and the top ten take 7.2%. Germline CDR1 and CDR2: SGHVS and FNYEAQ. The CDR3 is 13 amino acids. The V and J ends lost 0 bases and 9 bases respectively, with 9 bases between them. The donors were in the approximately 120-subject validation cohort; that cohort was separate from the roughly 700-subject first cohort. The chain has TRBV7-6 and TRBJ2-1, with D tentatively TRBD2 (6 bases). This clonotype was obtained from a man younger than 40 in good health and CMV-seropositive. The source material was PBMCs. CDR3 loop: CASSLAWGGEQFF. Written as DNA, the CDR3 is TGTGCCAGCAGCTTAGCGTGGGGAGGTGAGCAGTTCTTC.